This T cell receptor beta chain came from a study of identifying expanded T cells in peripheral blood. Study-level results: Clone count variance between approximately two-week samples rose with total template count. About 1.2 clones differed between technical replicates, versus around 15 and 19 over time.

About this clone itself: Its specificity is unknown.

No infections or other immune events were documented during collection. Profiled with immunoSEQ multiplex PCR; TCRdb holds only in-frame clones, not every one. The data contain 85,000 to 120,000 clones, about 91% of them singletons. Looked up from germline, CDR1 is WNHNN and CDR2 is SYGVQD (reference sequence). V gave up 5 bases and J gave up 4 bases, with 18 bases separating them. The CDR3 spans 15 residues. This sequence was found in a person aged 18 to 75 in good health. The chain uses TRBV10-1 and TRBJ2-7; tentatively, D is TRBD2 (6 bases). Sequenced input: blood. The CDR3 coding sequence is TGCGCCAGCAGTCACGGGGACGGAGGGAGGTACGAGCAGTACTTC. It codes for CASSHGDGGRYEQYF.